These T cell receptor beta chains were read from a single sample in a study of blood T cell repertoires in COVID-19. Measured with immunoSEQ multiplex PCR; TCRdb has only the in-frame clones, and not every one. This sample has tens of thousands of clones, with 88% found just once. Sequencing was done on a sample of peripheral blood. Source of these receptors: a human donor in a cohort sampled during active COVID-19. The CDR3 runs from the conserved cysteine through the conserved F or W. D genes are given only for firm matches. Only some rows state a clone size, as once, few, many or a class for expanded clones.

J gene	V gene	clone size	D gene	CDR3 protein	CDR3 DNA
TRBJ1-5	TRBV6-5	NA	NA	CASSKRTGFGQPQHF	TGTGCCAGCAGTAAACGAACAGGCTTTGGTCAGCCCCAGCATTTT
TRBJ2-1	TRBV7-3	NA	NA	CASSFGPGAYNEQFF	TGTGCCAGCAGCTTCGGTCCGGGGGCCTACAATGAGCAGTTCTTC
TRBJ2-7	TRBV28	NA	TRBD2	CASSTGLAYEQYF	TGTGCCAGCAGCACGGGACTAGCGTACGAGCAGTACTTC
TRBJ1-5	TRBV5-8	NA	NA	CASGRFNQPQHF	TGTGCCAGCGGGCGATTCAATCAGCCCCAGCATTTT
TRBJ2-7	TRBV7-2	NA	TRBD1	CASSHGTGRLSSYEQYF	TGTGCCAGCAGCCACGGGACAGGGCGACTTAGCTCCTACGAGCAGTACTTC
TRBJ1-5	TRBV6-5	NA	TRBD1	CASRRQGSNQPQHF	TGTGCCAGCAGGAGACAGGGAAGCAATCAGCCCCAGCATTTT
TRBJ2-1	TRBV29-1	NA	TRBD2	CSVVGGYNEQFF	TGCAGCGTTGTGGGGGGGTACAATGAGCAGTTCTTC
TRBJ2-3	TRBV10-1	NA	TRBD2	CASRQTPGGGTDTQYF	TGCGCCAGCAGGCAGACCCCGGGGGGGGGCACAGATACGCAGTATTTT
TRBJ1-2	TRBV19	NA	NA	CASFGATNYGYTF	TGTGCCAGTTTTGGGGCAACTAACTATGGCTACACCTTC
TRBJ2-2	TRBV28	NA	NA	CASSLQTGELFF	TGTGCCAGCAGCCTACAGACCGGGGAGCTGTTTTTT
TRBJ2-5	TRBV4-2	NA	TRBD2	CASSQDGGSGSLETQYF	TGTGCCAGCAGCCAAGACGGTGGTAGCGGGAGTTTAGAGACCCAGTACTTC
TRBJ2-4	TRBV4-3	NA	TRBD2	CASSQVVAGTAKNIQYF	TGCGCCAGCAGCCAAGTGGTAGCGGGGACGGCCAAAAACATTCAGTACTTC
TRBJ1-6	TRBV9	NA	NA	CASSVGGYNSPLHF	TGTGCCAGCAGCGTAGGCGGCTATAATTCACCCCTCCACTTT
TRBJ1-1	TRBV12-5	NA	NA	CASGLSGNTEAFF	TGTGCTAGTGGTTTATCAGGGAACACTGAAGCTTTCTTT
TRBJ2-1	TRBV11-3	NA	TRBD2	CASSGWGTSGRNEQFF	TGTGCCAGCAGCGGTTGGGGAACTAGCGGGAGGAATGAGCAGTTCTTC
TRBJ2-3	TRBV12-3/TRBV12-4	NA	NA	CASSLRHRDTQYF	TGTGCCAGCAGTTTACGCCACCGGGATACGCAGTATTTT
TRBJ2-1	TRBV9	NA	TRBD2	CASSQDQSGSPYNEQFF	TGTGCCAGCAGCCAAGATCAAAGCGGGAGCCCCTACAATGAGCAGTTCTTC
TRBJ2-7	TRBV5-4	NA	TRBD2	CASSGGTRGYEQYF	TGTGCCAGCAGCGGGGGGACTAGAGGCTACGAGCAGTACTTC
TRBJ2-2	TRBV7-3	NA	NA	CASSNPGRYNGELFF	TGTGCCAGCAGCAACCCGGGGAGGTACAACGGGGAGCTGTTTTTT
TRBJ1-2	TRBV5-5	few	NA	CASSLAGRQGSGYTF	TGTGCCAGCAGCTTGGCCGGGAGGCAGGGGTCCGGCTACACCTTC
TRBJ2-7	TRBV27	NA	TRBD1	CASRATGTYEQYF	TGTGCCAGCAGAGCGACAGGGACCTACGAGCAGTACTTC
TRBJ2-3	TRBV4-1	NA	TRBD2	CASSPNGRATDTQYF	TGCGCCAGCAGCCCAAACGGGAGGGCCACAGATACGCAGTATTTT
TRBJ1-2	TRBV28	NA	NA	CASRSTGVYGYTF	TGTGCCAGCAGATCCACCGGGGTATATGGCTACACCTTC
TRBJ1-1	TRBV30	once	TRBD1	CAWSVRDSTEAFF	TGTGCCTGGAGTGTCCGGGACAGTACTGAAGCTTTCTTT
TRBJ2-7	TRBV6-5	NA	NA	CASRMIVGSAYEQYF	TGTGCCAGCAGAATGATTGTCGGGAGCGCCTACGAGCAGTACTTC
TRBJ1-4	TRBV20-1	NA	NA	CSASPLEDSSTNEKLFF	TGCAGTGCTAGTCCCCTCGAGGACAGCTCAACTAATGAAAAACTGTTTTTT
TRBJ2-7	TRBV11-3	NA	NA	CASRQGTYEQYF	TGTGCCAGCAGGCAGGGGACGTACGAGCAGTACTTC
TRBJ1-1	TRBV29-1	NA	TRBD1	CSVGGGSEDTEAFF	TGCAGCGTTGGAGGGGGCTCTGAGGACACTGAAGCTTTCTTT
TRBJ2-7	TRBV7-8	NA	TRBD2	CASSQGLAGPYEQYF	TGTGCCAGCAGCCAGGGACTAGCGGGCCCCTACGAGCAGTACTTC
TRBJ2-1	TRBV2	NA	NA	CASITGSARYNEQFF	TGTGCCAGCATCACAGGGTCTGCGCGCTACAATGAGCAGTTCTTC
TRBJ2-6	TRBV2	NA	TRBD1	CASSADRAGANVLTF	TGTGCCAGCAGTGCTGACAGGGCTGGGGCCAACGTCCTGACTTTC
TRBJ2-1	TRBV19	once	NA	CASSKWGGPEQFF	TGTGCCAGTAGTAAGTGGGGGGGCCCGGAGCAGTTCTTC